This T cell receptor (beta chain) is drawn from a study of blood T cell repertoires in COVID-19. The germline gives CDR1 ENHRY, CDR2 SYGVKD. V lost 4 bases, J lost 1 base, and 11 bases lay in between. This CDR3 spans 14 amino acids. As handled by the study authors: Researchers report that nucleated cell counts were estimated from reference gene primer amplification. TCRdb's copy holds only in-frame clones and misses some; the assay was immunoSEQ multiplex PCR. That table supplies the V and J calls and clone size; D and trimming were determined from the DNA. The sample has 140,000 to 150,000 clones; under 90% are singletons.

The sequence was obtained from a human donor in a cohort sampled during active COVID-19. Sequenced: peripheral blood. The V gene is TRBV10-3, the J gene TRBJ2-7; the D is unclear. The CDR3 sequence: CAISAAALSYEQYF. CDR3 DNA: TGTGCCATCAGTGCGGCGGCACTTTCCTACGAGCAGTACTTC.